These 14 T cell receptor beta chains originate from one sample sequenced in a study of tumor and adjacent non-tumor tissue in lung cancer. The template was RNA from unsorted bulk tissue. A modified ARM-PCR protocol with three rounds of nested PCR amplified TCRbeta. TCRdb reanalysed the multiplex PCR reads using MiXCR and keeps one entry per CDR3 protein. The table includes approximately 76,000 distinct CDR3 sequences, about two thirds detected once. Sequences were obtained from lung tumor tissue. The source is an older woman with non-small cell lung cancer.

This chain uses TRBV11-3 with TRBJ2-3, with no clear D. In germline, CDR1 is SGHNT, CDR2 YENEEA. The CDR3 is 13 residues long. DNA for the CDR3: TGTATCAGCAGCTTAGCAATGGGGGATACGCAGTATTTT. This codes for CISSLAMGDTQYF. Using reference TRBV11-3 and TRBJ2-3 for the parts outside the CDR3, the full variable domain is EAGVVQSPRYKIIEKKQPVAFWCNPISGHNTLYWYLQNLGQGPELLIRYENEEAVDDSQLPKDRFSAERLKGVDSTLKIQPAELGDSAVYLCISSLAMGDTQYFGPGTRLTVL.

As regards this clonotype: This could be a read error, since a much larger clone is one nucleotide away. The gene calls are TRBV20-1 and TRBJ2-7; the match to TRBD2 covers 9 bases. The germline gives CDR1 DFQATT, CDR2 SNEGSKA (reference sequence). This CDR3 spans 13 amino acids. The CDR3 sequence: CNAQREAGYEQYF. In DNA, the CDR3 is TGCAATGCTCAGCGGGAGGCGGGCTACGAGCAGTACTTC.

This clonotype qualifies as medium-sized. The V call is TRBV5-5, the J call TRBJ2-7, with D perhaps matching TRBD1 or TRBD2 (6 bases each). Trimming shortened V by 0 bases and J by 0 bases, and 13 bases separated the two germline ends. Germline V gene sequence: CDR1 SGHKS, CDR2 YYEKEE (reference sequence). CDR3 length: 16 residues. CDR3 in amino acids: CASSLDPGARSYEQYF. The CDR3 region has the DNA TGTGCCAGCAGCTTGGATCCGGGGGCCCGCTCCTACGAGCAGTACTTC.

This clonotype was seen once. Relative to the germline gene, one junction end is altered; a read error may explain this. The chain combines TRBV29-1 with TRBJ2-6; TRBD1 aligns across 9 bases. The CDR3 contains 16 residues. Germline loops: CDR1 SQVTM, CDR2 ANQGSEA. CDR3 DNA sequence: TGCAGTGTTCTAGGGACAGGGATAACTGGGGCCAGCGTCCTGACTTTC. It codes for CSVLGTGITGASVLTF.

This clonotype occurred many times. This chain connects TRBV10-2 to TRBJ2-7, with 9 positions matching TRBD2. The germline V gene has CDR1 WSHSY and CDR2 SAAADI. The V gene end was trimmed by 2 bases and the J gene end by 3 bases; junction bases not matched to a gene: 2. The CDR3 sequence is 14 residues long. The CDR3 DNA reads as TGCGCCAGCAGTGAGATTAGCGGGAGCTACGAGCAGTACTTC. It is translated as CASSEISGSYEQYF.

About this clonotype itself: One end of the junction varies from germline; a read error may be responsible. The V and J genes are TRBV12-3 or TRBV12-4 and TRBJ2-2; D may be TRBD2 (6 bases). CDR3 size: 17 residues. CDR3 sequence: CASSRTGLSRNTGELSF. Written as DNA, the CDR3 is TGTGCCAGCAGTCGAACCGGACTATCTAGAAACACCGGGGAGCTGTCTTTT.

Regarding this clonotype: An end of the junction does not agree with germline; a read error may underlie this. This chain's CDR3 is CAGSQEYREYYYEQYF. In DNA form, the CDR3 reads TGCGCCGGCAGTCAAGAATACAGGGAATATTATTACGAGCAGTACTTC. This chain links TRBV4-1 with TRBJ2-7, with D maybe TRBD1 (6 bases). CDR3 length equals 16 residues. Germline-derived CDR1 and CDR2 are MGHRA and YSYEKL.

This clonotype was observed once. Lacking the conserved final phenylalanine or tryptophan, this CDR3 likely reflects a read error. The chain is built from TRBV11-2 and TRBJ2-1; D is uncertain. Germline values: CDR1 SGHAT, CDR2 FQNNGV. The CDR3 spans 15 residues. The CDR3 here is CASNLDSLGYNEQFL. In DNA form, the CDR3 reads TGTGCCAGCAACTTAGATAGCCTAGGCTACAATGAGCAGTTCCTC.

As to this clonotype: A read error may account for a junction end that differs from germline. The chain combines TRBV29-1 with TRBJ2-6; no clear D. The germline V gene encodes CDR1 SQVTM and CDR2 ANQGSEA. The CDR3 is 14 amino acids. The CDR3 protein is CGVGMSSGANVLTF. The CDR3 coding sequence is TGTGGCGTTGGGATGAGCTCTGGGGCCAACGTCCTGACTTTC. Full variable domain (remainder filled in from reference TRBV29-1 and TRBJ2-6): SAVISQKPSRDICQRGTSLTIQCQVDSQVTMMFWYRQQPGQSLTLIATANQGSEATYESGFVIDKFPISRPNLTFSTLTVSNMSPEDSSIYLCGVGMSSGANVLTFGAGSRLTVL.

Turning to this clonotype: At one end the junction does not follow the germline gene, possibly because of a read error. The chain carries TRBV18 and TRBJ1-1; no reliable D call. CDR3 size: 14 residues. The germline gives CDR1 KGHSH, CDR2 LQKENI. CDR3 loop: CASSPDYGNSEAFF. The CDR3 nucleotides read TGTGCCAGCTCACCGGATTACGGGAACTCTGAAGCTTTCTTT. The full variable domain, its missing parts supplied by reference TRBV18 and TRBJ1-1, is NAGVMQNPRHLVRRRGQEARLRCSPMKGHSHVYWYRQLPEEGLKFMVYLQKENIIDESGMPKERFSAEFPKEGPSILRIQQVVRGDSAAYFCASSPDYGNSEAFFGQGTRLTVV.

This clonotype was seen more than once but under ten times. A much larger clone is a single base away; this may be a read error. The V call is TRBV10-2, the J call TRBJ2-5; 9 bases are shared with TRBD2. Per germline, CDR1 WSHSY and CDR2 SAAADI. This CDR3 has 15 amino acids. CDR3 sequence: CVSSGGSFFEETQYF. DNA for the CDR3: TGCGTCAGCAGCGGGGGGAGTTTCTTCGAAGAGACCCAGTACTTC.

This clonotype has a handful of counts. A read error may explain this, as a much larger clone is one base away. This chain connects TRBV28 to TRBJ2-5; 10 bases align to TRBD1. Germline CDR1 is MDHEN and CDR2 is SYDVKM. There are 17 residues in the CDR3. V lost 5 bases and J lost 2; bases outside the gene matches: 11. CDR3 coding DNA: TGTGCCAGCAGTAACAGACAGGGGGCGAGGCGACAAGAGACCCAGTACTTC. Protein product: CASSNRQGARRQETQYF. The full variable domain, completed using reference TRBV28 and TRBJ2-5, is DVKVTQSSRYLVKRTGEKVFLECVQDMDHENMFWYRQDPGLGLRLIYFSYDVKMKEKGDIPEGYSVSREKKERFSLILESASTNQTSMYLCASSNRQGARRQETQYFGPGTRLLVL.

Worth noting for this clonotype: At one boundary the junction diverges from the germline segment, which might be a read error. The rearrangement uses TRBV4-1 and TRBJ1-1, with D possibly matching TRBD1 (5 bases). The CDR3 spans 14 residues. The germline gives CDR1 MGHRA, CDR2 YSYEKL. The CDR3 loop is CASSQDSGGKGAFF. CDR3 nucleotide sequence: TGCGCCAGCAGTCAAGATTCTGGGGGTAAGGGAGCTTTCTTT.

The CDR3 here is CASTLWGAGMGPGELFF. CDR3 nucleotides: TGTGCCAGTACACTTTGGGGCGCAGGCATGGGTCCGGGGGAGCTGTTTTTT. This sequence joins TRBV19 and TRBJ2-2, with D tentatively TRBD1 (5 bases). This CDR3 has 17 residues. Germline values: CDR1 LNHDA, CDR2 SQIVND (reference sequence). V shed 7 bases and J shed 8 bases, with 26 bases lying between them.